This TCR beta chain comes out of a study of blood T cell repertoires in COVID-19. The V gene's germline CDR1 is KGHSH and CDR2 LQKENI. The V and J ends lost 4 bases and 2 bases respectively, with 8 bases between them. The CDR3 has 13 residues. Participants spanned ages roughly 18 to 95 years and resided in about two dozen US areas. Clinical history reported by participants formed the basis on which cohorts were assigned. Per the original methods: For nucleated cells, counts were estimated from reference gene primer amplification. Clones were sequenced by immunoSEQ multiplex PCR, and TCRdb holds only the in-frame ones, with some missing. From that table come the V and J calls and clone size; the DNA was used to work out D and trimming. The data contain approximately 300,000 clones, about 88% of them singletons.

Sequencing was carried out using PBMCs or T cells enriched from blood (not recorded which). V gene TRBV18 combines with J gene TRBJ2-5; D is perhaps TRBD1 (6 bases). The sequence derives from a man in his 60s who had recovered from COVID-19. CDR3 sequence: CASSRGQQETQYF. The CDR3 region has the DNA TGTGCCAGCTCACGGGGGCAACAAGAGACCCAGTACTTC.